Listed below are T cell receptor beta chains from one sample, sequenced in a study of T cell responses to AZD1222 COVID-19 vaccine. Assay: immunoSEQ multiplex PCR; the TCRdb copy retains only in-frame clones and omits some. This table has around 110,000 clones, 88% appearing once. The sequencing here drew on peripheral blood, taken on day 0 of AZD1222 vaccination. The source of these receptors is an adult in good health. The CDR3 runs from the conserved cysteine through the conserved F or W. A D gene is named only where the DNA matches it firmly.

j_gene	d_gene	v_gene	CDR3aa
TRBJ2-6	NA	TRBV5-5	CASSLRGSSGANVLTF
TRBJ1-3	NA	TRBV4-1	CASSQSGQLSSGNTIYF
TRBJ2-7	NA	TRBV7-8	CASSLNRSTRKGYEQYF
TRBJ1-3	NA	TRBV5-1	CASSLSPPQGYGNTIYF
TRBJ1-6	NA	TRBV2	CASSGTWNSPLHF
TRBJ2-7	NA	TRBV4-1	CASSQERYVPEQYF
TRBJ2-2	TRBD2	TRBV9	CASTVSGSLLSGELFF
TRBJ1-2	NA	TRBV5-1	CASSLSGSEGYTF
TRBJ2-3	TRBD2	TRBV5-4	CASSSGLAISAQYF
TRBJ2-7	NA	TRBV3-1/TRBV3-2	CASSQTLSGTYEQYF
TRBJ1-6	NA	TRBV10-3	CAISAGVNSPLHF
TRBJ1-2	NA	TRBV12-3/TRBV12-4	CASSLNPEGGYTF
TRBJ2-5	TRBD2	TRBV7-9	CASSLGLAGGRGQETQYF
TRBJ1-3	TRBD1	TRBV7-9	CASSGQGSGNTIYF
TRBJ1-2	NA	TRBV12-3/TRBV12-4	CASSLHRVDGYTF